The rows below give T cell receptor beta chains drawn from one sample of a study of shared clonotypes between healthy human individuals. The repertoire was sequenced with immunoSEQ multiplex PCR; TCRdb's copy has only in-frame clones and lacks some. Of 2,500,000 or so clones in the sample, over 85% were seen once. The material sequenced was naive CD4+ T cells from PBMCs. Every receptor here comes from a man younger than 35 in good health. Some clones in this sample may be carry-over from other donors' samples. Both conserved end residues are part of each CDR3.

J: TRBJ2-7
V: TRBV6-1
CDR3: CASSETPAPYEQYF

J: TRBJ2-5
V: TRBV7-2
CDR3: CASSHSGRGETQYF

J: TRBJ2-7
V: TRBV7-9
CDR3: CASSLPLGEQYF

J: TRBJ2-5
V: TRBV18
CDR3: CASSSPGPQKTQYF

J: TRBJ1-2
V: TRBV6-4
CDR3: CASSDSGSPSGNYGYTF

J: TRBJ2-1
V: TRBV19
CDR3: CASTRGRDNEQFF

J: TRBJ1-3
V: TRBV5-1
CDR3: CASSSQGSVGNTIYF

J: TRBJ2-2
V: TRBV5-1
CDR3: CASSPVLAQRLYTGELFF

J: TRBJ2-7
V: TRBV19
CDR3: CASSISGRLYEQYF

J: TRBJ2-7
V: TRBV5-1
CDR3: CASMYSGTGLGEQYF

J: TRBJ1-5
V: TRBV4-2
CDR3: CASSQGDRSNQPQHF

J: TRBJ1-1
V: TRBV28
CDR3: CASSASTGNTEAFF

J: TRBJ2-1
V: TRBV18
CDR3: CASSPVPPSGLGDEQFF

J: TRBJ2-4
V: TRBV7-9
CDR3: CASSLVQGAINIQYF

J: TRBJ2-3
V: TRBV14
CDR3: CASSREGVTTDTQYF

J: TRBJ2-4
V: TRBV5-8
CDR3: CASSQLRGQGSSLAKNIQYF

J: TRBJ2-1
V: TRBV4-3
CDR3: CASSRRVAESSYNEQFF

J: TRBJ2-7
V: TRBV7-2
CDR3: CASSSRTGTVNEQYF

J: TRBJ2-7
V: TRBV7-3
CDR3: CASSPGQGATYEQYF

J: TRBJ1-2
V: TRBV2
CDR3: CASSVPAGGGYTF

J: TRBJ2-7
V: TRBV6-5
CDR3: CASSSRGSYEQYF

J: TRBJ1-1
V: TRBV21-1
CDR3: CASSKEVSEAFF

J: TRBJ2-1
V: TRBV4-1
CDR3: CASSQLEGDNEQFF

J: TRBJ2-7
V: TRBV28
CDR3: CASRPITGTGVPEQYF

J: TRBJ1-6
V: TRBV30
CDR3: CAWSVLTRVFDSPLHF

J: TRBJ1-5
V: TRBV6-5
CDR3: CASSSYRPGNQPQHF

J: TRBJ1-2
V: TRBV5-1
CDR3: CASSLDGTGGEHGYTF

J: TRBJ2-2
V: TRBV25-1
CDR3: CASSPQTGELFF

J: TRBJ1-3
V: TRBV28
CDR3: CASSIFGNTIYF

J: TRBJ1-4
V: TRBV7-8
CDR3: CASSRGSTNEKLFF

J: TRBJ1-4
V: TRBV13
CDR3: CASSLVMRGRDREKLFF

J: TRBJ2-1
V: TRBV11-1
CDR3: CASSSRGTSGRVSEQFF

J: TRBJ1-1
V: TRBV28
CDR3: CASTHGGTGNTEAFF

J: TRBJ2-7
V: TRBV11-2
CDR3: CATSPGQQNSYEQYF

J: TRBJ1-1
V: TRBV6-5
CDR3: CASSYSVRADTEAFF

J: TRBJ2-7
V: TRBV11-1
CDR3: CASSRGQGYEQYF

J: TRBJ1-1
V: TRBV28
CDR3: CASSSDSNTEAFF

J: TRBJ1-4
V: TRBV19
CDR3: CASGTGRRDEKLFF

J: TRBJ1-4
V: TRBV25-1
CDR3: CASSAGQGSEKLFF

J: TRBJ1-1
V: TRBV11-1
CDR3: CASSLDTFRAFF

J: TRBJ1-4
V: TRBV6-1
CDR3: CASSGGGNEKLFF

J: TRBJ1-2
V: TRBV6-1
CDR3: CASSEQRDGYTF

J: TRBJ1-1
V: TRBV7-9
CDR3: CASSWTEDTEAFF

J: TRBJ1-1
V: TRBV5-1
CDR3: CASSLVVRTNEAFF

J: TRBJ1-2
V: TRBV4-2
CDR3: CASSQELGRVYGYTF

J: TRBJ2-5
V: TRBV29-1
CDR3: CSVADSAAQETQYF